A single TCR beta chain is shown here with its context. The target of this receptor is not known. Base qualities are not provided; no much larger clone lies one nucleotide away. The sample belongs to a study of blood T cell repertoires in COVID-19 (TCRdb year 2020). At the level of the whole study: Samples covering the acute and convalescent phases of COVID-19 were provided by collaborators in the United States, Italy and Spain. The repertoires were released in a freely available public database intended as a resource for research on the immune response to SARS-CoV-2. Samples were obtained from the ongoing ImmuneRACE study (first 160 participants) and from over 1,000 subjects provided by 6 global collaborators. Where HLA class I and class II types were available, the types were taken from metadata supplied by the sample provider, not from assay-based typing. The material from the prospective study consisted of cDNA or gDNA derived from T cells, B-cell-depleted T cells, or PBMCs. Subjects who had been exposed to COVID-19, were actively infected with it, or had recovered from it provided the deeply sampled blood TCRbeta repertoires that made up the dataset. Sample metadata almost always included a de-identified subject ID, COVID-19 status, age in years and sex.

Findings and caveats that apply to the study as a whole: The quantity of clinical and demographic metadata differed by source and by participant and was supplied without curation.

There are 13 amino acids in the CDR3, from cysteine to phenylalanine inclusive. The DNA shown is the 39-base CDR3, in frame from base 1. V is clipped by 5 bases and J by 2 bases, and the sequence between their germline boundaries is 9 bases long. Reading the germline V gene gives CDR1 MNHEY and CDR2 SVGAGI. Whole blood was collected in K2EDTA tubes by collaborating institutions according to the institutions' own protocols. Collaborator samples were shipped for TCRbeta analysis as frozen whole blood, isolated PBMCs, or DNA extracted from either sample type. The immunoSEQ Assay, a bias-controlled multiplex PCR, was used to amplify TCRbeta CDR3 regions from genomic DNA. As for the authors' bioinformatics: The number of nucleated cells in each sample was estimated by amplification of reference gene primers within the assay. To quantify the absolute abundance of each unique TCRbeta CDR3 rearrangement, sequence reads were collapsed and filtered. For each sample, productive Simpson clonality was calculated by taking the square root of Simpson's diversity index across productive rearrangements. TCRdb took over this immuneACCESS table, retaining in-frame rearrangements with V and J assigned. Such tables are incomplete; in checked studies, under half of the missing clones stem from an unresolved V gene, and the remainder is unexplained. Clonal size and the V and J genes are those of that table, whereas D and trimming came from the DNA. The sample table records over 150,000 clones; approximately 91% of these occur just once. Of the sample, 2% to 3% is held by the ten largest clones.

The clonotype comes from a man between 18 and 29 years old with acute or convalescent COVID-19. Recombination linked TRBV6-5 to TRBJ2-5; the D gene assignment is ambiguous. The sequencing sample was made of peripheral blood. The base sequence is TGTGCCAGCAGTCCCCGTAGACAAGAGACCCAGTACTTC. It encodes CASSPRRQETQYF.